These T cell receptor beta chains were read from a single sample in a study of blood T cell repertoires in COVID-19. The assay was immunoSEQ multiplex PCR, and TCRdb's table has in-frame clones only and misses some. The profile shows 140,000 to 150,000 clones, 88% of them singletons. Sequencing was carried out using peripheral blood. The receptors were sampled from a human donor in a cohort sampled during active COVID-19. Each CDR3 is given with its conserved first and last residue. A D gene is named only where the DNA matches it firmly. The listing skips clone size in some rows; elsewhere it reads once, few, many or a size class.

TRBV30	.	TRBJ2-3	once	TGTGCCTGGAAAGTGGGGAGAGGCATAGATACGCAGTATTTT	CAWKVGRGIDTQYF
TRBV13	.	TRBJ1-1	.	TGTGCCAGCAGCTTGACGCAGGGGCGGAACACTGAAGCTTTCTTT	CASSLTQGRNTEAFF
TRBV29-1	TRBD2	TRBJ2-3	.	TGCAGCGTCGGGACTAGCGGCACAGATACGCAGTATTTT	CSVGTSGTDTQYF
TRBV25-1	TRBD1	TRBJ1-4	few	TGTGCCAGCAGTGTACAGGGGGCAGGGGCTAATGAAAAACTGTTTTTT	CASSVQGAGANEKLFF
TRBV6-6	TRBD2	TRBJ2-3	.	TGTGCCAGCAGTCAACTAGCGGGGGGGACAGATACGCAGTATTTT	CASSQLAGGTDTQYF
TRBV6-5	TRBD2	TRBJ2-1	.	TGTGCCAGCGAGAGCGGGGGGCGGGATGGTGAGCAGTTCTTC	CASESGGRDGEQFF
TRBV27	TRBD1	TRBJ2-1	.	TGTGCCAGCAGTCGGAACAGGGGGCCCTACAATGAGCAGTTCTTC	CASSRNRGPYNEQFF
TRBV2	TRBD1	TRBJ1-1	.	TGTGCCAGCAGTCCGAACGACAGGGGGCCCGTGAACACTGAAGCTTTCTTT	CASSPNDRGPVNTEAFF
TRBV6-4	.	TRBJ2-2	.	TGTGCCAGCACCCGGGACTCAGCCACCGGGGAGCTGTTTTTT	CASTRDSATGELFF
TRBV2	TRBD2	TRBJ2-1	.	TGTGCCAGCAGTGTAGCGGGACTAGCGCAGAGCTCCTACAATGAGCAGTTCTTC	CASSVAGLAQSSYNEQFF
TRBV3-1/TRBV3-2	.	TRBJ1-5	.	TGTGCCAGCAGCCAAGGACACTTTAACAATCAGCCCCAGCATTTT	CASSQGHFNNQPQHF
TRBV2	.	TRBJ2-3	.	TGTGCCAGCAGTGACGCTGGGCCCACAGATACGCAGTATTTT	CASSDAGPTDTQYF
TRBV4-3	TRBD1	TRBJ1-2	few	TGCGCCAGCAGCCAGACAGGGGTATATGGCTACACCTTC	CASSQTGVYGYTF
TRBV5-6	.	TRBJ2-5	.	TGTGCCAGCAGCGACTTAGGGACCCAGTACTTC	CASSDLGTQYF
TRBV29-1	.	TRBJ1-1	.	TGCAGCGTTGTTCCCCTACAGGGCACTGAAGCTTTCTTT	CSVVPLQGTEAFF
TRBV7-3	TRBD2	TRBJ2-1	.	TGTGCCAGCAGCCACACTAGCGCAACCGCCGCCCGTGAGCAGTTCTTC	CASSHTSATAAREQFF
TRBV24-1	TRBD1	TRBJ1-2	once	TGTGCCACCAGTGACCGAGGGGGCGCGAGAGGTGGCTACACCTTC	CATSDRGGARGGYTF
TRBV15	.	TRBJ1-3	.	TGTGCCACCAGCAGAGTGGAGGGGAGCTCTGGAAACACCATATATTTT	CATSRVEGSSGNTIYF
TRBV7-6	TRBD2	TRBJ2-2	.	TGTGCCAGCAGCTTAGAATCGGGGGGGGTCCCCGGGGAGCTGTTTTTT	CASSLESGGVPGELFF
TRBV6-5	TRBD2	TRBJ2-7	.	TGTGCCAGCAGTACAACTAGCGGGGTTTTCTACGAGCAGTACTTC	CASSTTSGVFYEQYF
TRBV7-9	TRBD1	TRBJ2-1	few	TGTGCCAGCAGTTTTGGACAGGGGGAAGGCAATGAGCAGTTCTTC	CASSFGQGEGNEQFF
TRBV6-4	TRBD1	TRBJ2-1	.	TGTGCCAGCAAAGGGCAGGGGGACGCGAATGAGCAGTTCTTC	CASKGQGDANEQFF
TRBV6-1	TRBD2	TRBJ2-3	.	TGTGCCAGCAGTGACGGACGGGGGGGATACACAGATACGCAGTATTTT	CASSDGRGGYTDTQYF
TRBV6-4	.	TRBJ1-5	once	TGTGCCAGCAGCCCACAGGGCGGACAGCCCCAGCATTTT	CASSPQGGQPQHF
TRBV6-5	.	TRBJ1-1	.	TGTGCCAGCAGGTGGTCGGGAAGCACTGAAGCTTTCTTT	CASRWSGSTEAFF
TRBV6-4	TRBD1	TRBJ1-5	.	TGTGCCAGCAGTGACTCCGGGACAGCTCCCGACCGGGCCCAGCATTTT	CASSDSGTAPDRAQHF
TRBV19	TRBD2	TRBJ2-1	.	TGTGCCAGTAGAGAAGGACTAGTAAGTTCCCATGAGCAGTTCTTC	CASREGLVSSHEQFF
TRBV4-3	TRBD1	TRBJ2-3	.	TGCGCCAGCAGATCGGGACAGGACGTAACAGATACGCAGTATTTT	CASRSGQDVTDTQYF
TRBV7-6	TRBD2	TRBJ2-3	.	TGTGCCAGCAGCTTATTCTATTCGGGGGGGGCTACAGATACGCAGTATTTT	CASSLFYSGGATDTQYF
TRBV19	.	TRBJ1-5	.	TGTGCCAGTAGTATGGTGCGCGATCAGCCCCAGCATTTT	CASSMVRDQPQHF
TRBV7-9	TRBD1	TRBJ1-1	.	TGTGCCAGCAGCTTAGGGGCAGGGGGCACCACTGAAGCTTTCTTT	CASSLGAGGTTEAFF
TRBV19	.	TRBJ1-1	.	TGTGCCAGTAGTCCCACACAGAACACTGAAGCTTTCTTT	CASSPTQNTEAFF
TRBV9	TRBD2	TRBJ2-1	.	TGTGCCAGCAGCGTAGGTCGGGCGGGAGGGCCTGAGCAGTTCTTC	CASSVGRAGGPEQFF
TRBV28	.	TRBJ1-1	.	TGTGCCAGCAGCTTCGGACAGGAAGCTTTCTTT	CASSFGQEAFF
TRBV30	TRBD1	TRBJ1-5	.	TGTGCCTGGGGAATACAGGGGGGTGGCAATCAGCCCCAGCATTTT	CAWGIQGGGNQPQHF
TRBV6-5	TRBD1	TRBJ1-2	.	TGTGCCAGCACCCGGGGACAGCCGGGCAACTATGGCTACACCTTC	CASTRGQPGNYGYTF
TRBV2	.	TRBJ2-4	.	TGTGCCAGCAGTTCCGACTTAACCGGGAAAAACATTCAGTACTTC	CASSSDLTGKNIQYF
TRBV10-2	TRBD2	TRBJ2-1	.	TGCGCCAGCAGTGTATTGACTCCCGGGACTAGCATTGAGAGCTCCTACAATGAGCAGTTCTTC	CASSVLTPGTSIESSYNEQFF
TRBV7-9	.	TRBJ2-2	.	TGTGCCAGCAGCTGGGGCCAGGCCGGGGAGCTGTTTTTT	CASSWGQAGELFF
TRBV4-1	.	TRBJ2-7	.	TGCGCCAGCAGCAGACCGGGTTCAAGGAACGAGCAGTACTTC	CASSRPGSRNEQYF
TRBV14	TRBD2	TRBJ2-5	.	TGTGCCAGCAGCCAAGATCTGCGGAGACAGGGTAGGACTAGCGCACAAGAGACCCAGTACTTC	CASSQDLRRQGRTSAQETQYF
TRBV30	.	TRBJ2-5	.	TGTGCCTGGCCCCATGAGGGGACCCAGTACTTC	CAWPHEGTQYF
TRBV6-5	TRBD1	TRBJ2-7	.	TGTGCCAGCAGGGGGGACAGTTACGAGCAGTACTTC	CASRGDSYEQYF
TRBV19	.	TRBJ1-6	.	TGTGCCAGTAGTATATATAGACAGCCCCTCCACTTT	CASSIYRQPLHF
TRBV30	TRBD1	TRBJ1-1	few	TGTGCCTGGAGTGGGGACAGAGGTATAAACACTGAAGCTTTCTTT	CAWSGDRGINTEAFF